The rows below give T cell receptor beta chains drawn from one sample of a study of cytomegalovirus exposure and HLA in healthy donors. Assay used: immunoSEQ multiplex PCR; TCRdb lists only in-frame clones, some missing. The data contain about 150,000 clones, 86% of them seen just once; the ten biggest clones take up approximately 2%. Sequencing used PBMCs. Every receptor here comes from a woman between 18 and 29 years old in good health and CMV-seronegative. Both conserved end residues are part of each CDR3. Each record gives: V gene, J gene, clone size, D gene, CDR3 DNA, CDR3 protein. The D gene is left open where the match is weak. Clone sizes are given selectively: once, few, many, or a class where the clone is expanded.

v_call: TRBV4-1; j_call: TRBJ2-2; clone_size: -; d_call: TRBD2; cdr3_nt: TGCGCCAGCAGCCAAGCTTGGGGGGGGGTGGACACCGGGGAGCTGTTTTTT; cdr3_aa: CASSQAWGGVDTGELFF
v_call: TRBV9; j_call: TRBJ2-1; clone_size: -; d_call: TRBD1; cdr3_nt: TGTGCCAGCAGCTTCGGACAGGGGGTATTCAATGAGCAGTTCTTC; cdr3_aa: CASSFGQGVFNEQFF
v_call: TRBV5-1; j_call: TRBJ2-6; clone_size: -; d_call: TRBD2; cdr3_nt: TGCGCCAGCAGCTTGGACGGGGGGGCGGGGGCCAACGTCCTGACTTTC; cdr3_aa: CASSLDGGAGANVLTF
v_call: TRBV27; j_call: TRBJ2-2; clone_size: -; d_call: -; cdr3_nt: TGTGCCAGCAGTTTAAGTACTGGCGGGATGAACACCGGGGAGCTGTTTTTT; cdr3_aa: CASSLSTGGMNTGELFF
v_call: TRBV6-4; j_call: TRBJ2-7; clone_size: -; d_call: TRBD1; cdr3_nt: TGTGCCAGCAGACGTCCCCCAGGGGGCTGTTACGAGCAGTACTTC; cdr3_aa: CASRRPPGGCYEQYF
v_call: TRBV7-9; j_call: TRBJ2-3; clone_size: -; d_call: -; cdr3_nt: TGTGCCAGCAGCTTACCAGGGACTAGCACAGATACGCAGTATTTT; cdr3_aa: CASSLPGTSTDTQYF
v_call: TRBV13; j_call: TRBJ2-5; clone_size: -; d_call: -; cdr3_nt: TGTGCCAGCAGCTTAGGGCGGGGCCAAGAGACCCAGTACTTC; cdr3_aa: CASSLGRGQETQYF
v_call: TRBV28; j_call: TRBJ2-7; clone_size: -; d_call: -; cdr3_nt: TGTGCCAGCAGTTTCCCCAGCGCCGCTAACGAGCAGTACTTC; cdr3_aa: CASSFPSAANEQYF
v_call: TRBV28; j_call: TRBJ2-7; clone_size: -; d_call: TRBD2; cdr3_nt: TGTGCCAGCAGCCTCCCGCGGGAGGGCTACGAGCAGTACTTC; cdr3_aa: CASSLPREGYEQYF
v_call: TRBV6-1; j_call: TRBJ2-5; clone_size: -; d_call: -; cdr3_nt: TGTGCCAGCAGTGAAGTCAGGGTAGAGACCCAGTACTTC; cdr3_aa: CASSEVRVETQYF
v_call: TRBV13; j_call: TRBJ2-3; clone_size: -; d_call: -; cdr3_nt: TGTGCCAGCAGCTTAACCCTTACGACTGCCCCTCGCACAGATACGCAGTATTTT; cdr3_aa: CASSLTLTTAPRTDTQYF
v_call: TRBV30; j_call: TRBJ2-1; clone_size: -; d_call: TRBD2; cdr3_nt: TGTGCCTGGAGTGTGCGGTGGGGGGGTCCACGGCGCAATGAGCAGTTCTTC; cdr3_aa: CAWSVRWGGPRRNEQFF
v_call: TRBV4-2; j_call: TRBJ1-5; clone_size: -; d_call: -; cdr3_nt: TGTGCCAGCAGCCAAGATCAGGGCGATCAGCCCCAGCATTTT; cdr3_aa: CASSQDQGDQPQHF
v_call: TRBV15; j_call: TRBJ2-6; clone_size: -; d_call: -; cdr3_nt: TGTGCCACCAGCAGATTGCTATCTGGGGCCAACGTCCTGACTTTC; cdr3_aa: CATSRLLSGANVLTF
v_call: TRBV5-1; j_call: TRBJ2-4; clone_size: -; d_call: TRBD1; cdr3_nt: TGCGCCAGCGGCCCCCTGGGACAGGGGTCCATTCAGTACTTC; cdr3_aa: CASGPLGQGSIQYF
v_call: TRBV4-2; j_call: TRBJ2-4; clone_size: -; d_call: -; cdr3_nt: TGTGCCAGCAGCCAGGCTAACATTCAGTACTTC; cdr3_aa: CASSQANIQYF
v_call: TRBV12-2; j_call: TRBJ1-2; clone_size: -; d_call: -; cdr3_nt: TGTGCAAGTCGCCCGCACCGGGACAGGGGGCCGGTTAACTATGGCTACACCTTC; cdr3_aa: CASRPHRDRGPVNYGYTF
v_call: TRBV5-6; j_call: TRBJ2-5; clone_size: once; d_call: TRBD1; cdr3_nt: TGTGCCAGCAGCTGGGACAGGGGGCAAGAGACCCAGTACTTC; cdr3_aa: CASSWDRGQETQYF
v_call: TRBV10-3; j_call: TRBJ2-1; clone_size: -; d_call: -; cdr3_nt: TGTGCCATCAGTTCCGTCGTACAGGGACCCTACAATGAGCAGTTCTTC; cdr3_aa: CAISSVVQGPYNEQFF
v_call: TRBV29-1; j_call: TRBJ1-1; clone_size: -; d_call: -; cdr3_nt: TGCAGCGTTGTACAGGGTGGGGTCACTGAAGCTTTCTTT; cdr3_aa: CSVVQGGVTEAFF
v_call: TRBV15; j_call: TRBJ2-3; clone_size: -; d_call: -; cdr3_nt: TGTGCCACCAGCGCCCTTGGGCATCGCACAGATACGCAGTATTTT; cdr3_aa: CATSALGHRTDTQYF
v_call: TRBV28; j_call: TRBJ1-2; clone_size: -; d_call: -; cdr3_nt: TGTGCCAGCAGTTTAAGGGGCGCCGACTCCTATGGCTACACCTTC; cdr3_aa: CASSLRGADSYGYTF
v_call: TRBV27; j_call: TRBJ2-2; clone_size: -; d_call: TRBD2; cdr3_nt: TGTGCCAGCAGTTCTGGACTAGCGACGGCCGGGGAGCTGTTTTTT; cdr3_aa: CASSSGLATAGELFF
v_call: TRBV5-1; j_call: TRBJ1-1; clone_size: -; d_call: TRBD1; cdr3_nt: TGCGCCAGCAGCTTGGCCGGACAGGGGGAGAGTGAAGCTTTCTTT; cdr3_aa: CASSLAGQGESEAFF
v_call: TRBV28; j_call: TRBJ2-2; clone_size: -; d_call: -; cdr3_nt: TGTGCCAGCAGTCCCAGTGGGGAGATCACCGGGGAGCTGTTTTTT; cdr3_aa: CASSPSGEITGELFF
v_call: TRBV25-1; j_call: TRBJ1-1; clone_size: -; d_call: -; cdr3_nt: TGTGCCAGCTCGGGGATTAACACTGAAGCTTTCTTT; cdr3_aa: CASSGINTEAFF
v_call: TRBV5-1; j_call: TRBJ1-6; clone_size: -; d_call: TRBD1; cdr3_nt: TGCGCCAGCAGCCTGACAGGGTCGGGGACACCCCTCCACTTT; cdr3_aa: CASSLTGSGTPLHF
v_call: TRBV7-8; j_call: TRBJ2-3; clone_size: once; d_call: TRBD2; cdr3_nt: TGTGCCAGCAGCTTAGCGGGACTAGCGGGAATCACAGATACGCAGTATTTT; cdr3_aa: CASSLAGLAGITDTQYF
v_call: TRBV28; j_call: TRBJ1-3; clone_size: -; d_call: TRBD1; cdr3_nt: TGTGCCAGCAGTTTGAGGGGGGTTACAGGGGTCGGAAACACCATATATTTT; cdr3_aa: CASSLRGVTGVGNTIYF
v_call: TRBV19; j_call: TRBJ2-2; clone_size: -; d_call: TRBD1; cdr3_nt: TGTGCCAGTAGGGACCGGACAGGAGGAGCCGGGGAGCTGTTTTTT; cdr3_aa: CASRDRTGGAGELFF
v_call: TRBV2; j_call: TRBJ1-5; clone_size: -; d_call: TRBD1; cdr3_nt: TGTGCCAGCAGTGAAGCACAGGGGGGCGGTCAGCCCCAGCATTTT; cdr3_aa: CASSEAQGGGQPQHF
v_call: TRBV7-9; j_call: TRBJ1-1; clone_size: -; d_call: -; cdr3_nt: TGTGCCAGCAGCTTCGGCGGAAACACTGAAGCTTTCTTT; cdr3_aa: CASSFGGNTEAFF
v_call: TRBV5-1; j_call: TRBJ2-5; clone_size: -; d_call: -; cdr3_nt: TGCGCCAGCAGCCTCCCCCGGGATGCGGAGACCCAGTACTTC; cdr3_aa: CASSLPRDAETQYF
v_call: TRBV30; j_call: TRBJ1-1; clone_size: -; d_call: -; cdr3_nt: TGTGCCTGGAGTCCCGGGGTAGGCCCACCGTTTGCTTTCTTT; cdr3_aa: CAWSPGVGPPFAFF